A single sample is the source of the 26 T cell receptor beta chains below, sequenced in a study of human T cells and chemical hapten exposure. In TCRdb, the RACE reads were re-called with MiXCR into one record per CDR3 protein. The sample includes some 45,000 distinct CDR3 sequences, 8.5% to 10% of them seen just once. The time point here: patch test 2, 6 weeks after DPC sensitization. Treatment of the sample: therapeutic diphenylcyclopropenone sensitization with weekly scalp DPC. Sequencing used whole blood, obtained in connection with sensitization to the hapten diphenylcyclopropenone (DPC). The receptors originated from a middle-aged woman with alopecia areata. Some clones in this sample may be carry-over from other donors' samples.

This clonotype was picked up many times. The gene calls are TRBV5-1 and TRBJ1-2; D gene ambiguous. Germline lookup yields CDR1 SGHRS and CDR2 YFSETQ. CDR3 length equals 13 residues. Trimming stripped 6 bases from V and 7 bases from J, with 16 bases between. The CDR3 DNA is TGCGCCAGCAATGAACGGGGTTTAACTGGCTACACCTTC. Translated: CASNERGLTGYTF.

This clonotype was picked up a small number of times. This rearrangement joins TRBV14 to TRBJ1-6, with 9 bases that match TRBD1. CDR3 length equals 15 residues. Trimming took 2 bases from V and 7 from J; bases not matched to a gene: 3. Looked up from germline, CDR1 is SGHDN and CDR2 is FVKESK. CDR3 loop: CASSQIDRGNSPLHF. The CDR3 DNA sequence: TGTGCCAGCAGCCAAATCGACAGGGGGAATTCACCCCTCCACTTT.

The sample holds many counts of this clonotype. The chain has TRBV6-1 and TRBJ1-2; perhaps TRBD1 as D (5 bases). From germline, CDR1 is MNHNS and CDR2 SASEGT. The CDR3 sequence is 12 residues long. Trimming pared 11 bases from V and 3 bases from J, leaving 13 bases between. CDR3 in amino acids: CAVEGRDYGYTF. Here the CDR3 DNA reads TGTGCCGTCGAAGGCAGGGACTATGGCTACACCTTC.

This clonotype was seen repeatedly, ten times or more. V usage is TRBV6-1 and J usage is TRBJ2-1, with D possibly matching TRBD2 (7 bases). Trimming removed 7 bases at V and 0 bases at J, with 10 bases between. The CDR3 consists of 14 residues. Per germline, CDR1 MNHNS and CDR2 SASEGT. In DNA, the CDR3 is TGTGCCAGCATGAGGGGGGGCTCCTACAATGAGCAGTTCTTC. It yields the protein CASMRGGSYNEQFF.

This clonotype has a handful of counts. The CDR3 coding sequence is TGTGCCACCAGTGGAACCGTGGGACAGGGGAACACTGAAGCTTTCTTT. This sequence encodes CATSGTVGQGNTEAFF. This rearrangement joins TRBV24-1 to TRBJ1-1; 9 positions agree with TRBD1. This CDR3 spans 16 amino acids. Germline V gives CDR1 KGHDR, CDR2 SFDVKD. J was trimmed by 1 base and V by 5 bases; bases with no gene match: 7.

This clonotype was observed many times. The gene calls are TRBV6-1 and TRBJ2-3; D gene uncertain. Germline V gene lookup returns CDR1 MNHNS and CDR2 SASEGT. The CDR3 totals 12 residues. CDR3: CAIHLRVDTQYF. The CDR3 nucleotides are TGTGCGATTCACCTAAGGGTAGATACGCAGTATTTT.

This clonotype was observed a few times. The V call is TRBV5-1, the J call TRBJ2-1, with D maybe TRBD2 (6 bases). V was pared by 1 base and J by 6 bases, with 11 bases between. The CDR3 is 14 residues long. The germline CDR1 and CDR2 sequences are SGHRS and YFSETQ. This chain's CDR3 is CASSLSLGGNEQFF. CDR3 nucleotide sequence: TGCGCCAGCAGCTTGAGTCTGGGGGGCAATGAGCAGTTCTTC.

This clonotype was counted at least ten times. This chain uses TRBV24-1 with TRBJ2-7; D is unresolved. The CDR3 sequence is 15 residues long. Germline V CDR1 and CDR2: KGHDR, SFDVKD. Deletions cut 2 bases from V and 0 bases from J, with 10 bases between. DNA for the CDR3: TGTGCCACCAGTGATTCCCCACGGTCCTCCTACGAGCAGTACTTC. As protein: CATSDSPRSSYEQYF.

This clonotype was counted ten times or more. The chain uses TRBV6-1 and TRBJ2-7; no firm D call. The V end lost 3 bases, the J end lost 0 bases, and 3 bases lay between the germline ends. CDR1 and CDR2 from the germline V gene are MNHNS and SASEGT. The CDR3 consists of 12 residues. CDR3 residues: CASSDSSYEQYF. The CDR3, as DNA: TGTGCCAGCAGTGACAGCTCCTACGAGCAGTACTTC.

This clonotype showed up many times. The chain recombines TRBV23-1 with TRBJ2-3, with 7 nucleotides matching TRBD2. TRBV23-1 has ORF status, its function being uncertain. V was pared by 1 base and J by 6 bases, with 10 bases of the junction left unmatched. The CDR3 totals 16 residues. The DNA for the CDR3 is TGCGCCAGCAGTCAATTATACGGGGGGAAGCTGGATACGCAGTATTTT. Its translation is CASSQLYGGKLDTQYF.

The chain carries TRBV12-3 or TRBV12-4 and TRBJ2-1; TRBD2 agrees at 8 bases. After removal of 5 bases from V and 6 bases from J, the junction contained 12 bases not matched to a gene. The CDR3 extends over 16 amino acids. The CDR3 sequence: CASSPGRGSGVNEQFF. DNA for the CDR3: TGTGCCAGCAGTCCCGGCAGGGGTAGCGGGGTCAATGAGCAGTTCTTC.

This clonotype was observed at least ten times. V and J are TRBV20-1 and TRBJ1-2; TRBD1 matches at 9 bases. V shed 7 bases and J 2 bases; nucleotides not matched to a gene: 14. The CDR3 has 16 residues. Germline-derived CDR1 and CDR2 are DFQATT and SNEGSKA (reference sequence). The CDR3 DNA reads TGCAGTGGACAGGGTGGACAGGGGTTCGGCAACTATGGCTACACCTTC. Translation gives CSGQGGQGFGNYGYTF.

Many counts were recorded for this clonotype. The J gene is TRBJ2-5, the V gene TRBV5-1; D remains unclear. CDR3 length: 14 residues. Germline CDR1 and CDR2: SGHRS and YFSETQ. The V and J ends lost 0 bases and 1 base respectively, with 7 bases between them. For the CDR3, the DNA is TGCGCCAGCAGCTTGGTCGCCAGCCAAGAGACCCAGTACTTC. This gives the protein CASSLVASQETQYF.

This clonotype has ten or more counts. The chain combines TRBV3-1 with TRBJ2-2, with D maybe TRBD1 (5 bases). This CDR3 contains 15 residues. CDR1 and CDR2 from the germline V gene are LGHDT and YNNKEL (reference sequence). V dropped 4 bases and J dropped 6 bases, with 15 bases sitting between them. CDR3: CASSLRTFGAGELFF. CDR3 DNA sequence: TGTGCCAGCAGCCTGCGGACATTTGGGGCCGGGGAGCTGTTTTTT.

There are many counts of this clonotype. The chain employs TRBV18 and TRBJ1-6; 7 nucleotides match TRBD1. Germline V lookup: CDR1 KGHSH, CDR2 LQKENI. The CDR3 runs to 15 residues. V trimming: 4 bases; J trimming: 10 bases; junction bases outside the gene matches: 10. Written as DNA, the CDR3 is TGTGCCAGCTCACTAAAACAGGGGCAGGACTCACCCCTCCACTTT. It specifies CASSLKQGQDSPLHF.

This clonotype has a count of ten or more. The V and J genes are TRBV18 and TRBJ1-5; 7 nucleotides line up with TRBD1. The CDR3 is made up of 15 amino acids. Trimming removed 6 bases from V and 5 bases from J; junction bases left unmatched: 10. Germline CDR1 and CDR2: KGHSH and LQKENI. CDR3: CASSRQGNLDQPQHF. The CDR3 DNA reads TGTGCCAGCTCCCGACAGGGCAATTTAGATCAGCCCCAGCATTTT.

The table lists this clonotype with many counts. V usage is TRBV20-1 and J usage is TRBJ1-2; TRBD1 matches at 8 bases. The V gene's germline CDR1 is DFQATT and CDR2 SNEGSKA (reference sequence). The CDR3 spans 14 residues. The J segment lost 3 bases and the V segment lost 3 bases, leaving 6 bases of the junction unmatched. For the CDR3, the DNA is TGCAGTGCTAGTGGACAGGGAAGAGACTATGGCTACACCTTC. Its translation is CSASGQGRDYGYTF.

This rearrangement joins TRBV7-9 to TRBJ1-2, with 8 bases matching TRBD1. Germline loops: CDR1 SEHNR, CDR2 FQNEAQ (reference sequence). The CDR3 covers 15 residues. With 5 bases clipped from V and 5 bases from J, the junction kept 10 bases outside the gene matches. The CDR3 DNA sequence: TGTGCCAGCAGCCCACGGACAGGGATCTTTTATGGCTACACCTTC. Residues: CASSPRTGIFYGYTF.

This clonotype occurred a few times. The rearrangement joins TRBV2 to TRBJ1-1, with D possibly matching TRBD1 (6 bases). Germline loops: CDR1 SNHLY, CDR2 FYNNEI. This CDR3 is built from 14 residues. With 6 bases removed from V and 5 bases from J, the gap between germline ends came to 16 bases. The CDR3 reads CASRDGRGGTEAFF. DNA of the CDR3: TGTGCCAGCAGAGATGGACGAGGGGGGACTGAAGCTTTCTTT.

This clonotype came up many times. This chain links TRBV7-2 with TRBJ2-1; perhaps TRBD2 as D (5 bases). Germline CDR1 is SGHTA and CDR2 is FQGNSA. Trimming shortened V by 5 bases and J by 7 bases, and 15 bases separated the two germline ends. This CDR3 has 14 residues. The CDR3 region has the DNA TGTGCCAGCAGCCAAGCGAAACTAGGTAATGAGCAGTTCTTC. Translating gives CASSQAKLGNEQFF.

This clonotype has at least ten counts. The chain links TRBV20-1 to TRBJ2-2; 8 positions agree with TRBD1. V shed 4 bases and J 1 base; nucleotides not matched to a gene: 5. Per germline, CDR1 DFQATT and CDR2 SNEGSKA (reference sequence). The CDR3 loop spans 15 amino acids. CDR3 DNA sequence: TGCAGTGCTACGACAGGGGCTAAGAACACCGGGGAGCTGTTTTTT. This encodes CSATTGAKNTGELFF.

Only a few counts were recorded for this clonotype. The rearrangement links TRBV12-3 or TRBV12-4 to TRBJ1-6; 10 nucleotides line up with TRBD1. CDR3 size: 15 residues. The V and J ends lost 1 base and 8 bases, in that order; junction bases with no gene match: 2. The CDR3 DNA reads as TGTGCCAGCAGTTTAGAGACAGGGGGCGATTCACCCCTCCACTTT. Protein product: CASSLETGGDSPLHF.

The V and J genes are TRBV20-1 and TRBJ1-1; D ambiguous. The CDR3 is 12 residues long. Germline assignment: CDR1 DFQATT and CDR2 SNEGSKA (reference sequence). The V end lost 7 bases, the J end lost 4 bases, and 13 bases lay between the germline ends. CDR3 loop: CSVPREGTEAFF. CDR3 in DNA: TGCAGTGTACCCCGGGAGGGCACTGAAGCTTTCTTT.

The chain has TRBV19 and TRBJ2-7; D gene ambiguous. The CDR3 extends over 14 amino acids. V was shortened by 3 bases and J by 5 bases, with 14 bases between the two germline ends. Per the germline V gene, CDR1 is LNHDA and CDR2 is SQIVND (reference sequence). The CDR3 DNA reads TGTGCCAGTAGTATCCAGCCGCGGAGCCACGAGCAGTACTTC. The encoded protein is CASSIQPRSHEQYF.

This clonotype has just a few counts. The rearrangement links TRBV7-9 to TRBJ2-5, with D uncertain. Germline CDR1 is SEHNR and CDR2 is FQNEAQ (reference sequence). Trimming removed 5 bases at V and 10 bases at J, with 14 bases between. This CDR3 is built from 12 residues. In DNA form, the CDR3 reads TGTGCCAGCAGCGAAAACCCGTTGGGCCAGTACTTC. Translation: CASSENPLGQYF. The full variable domain, in which reference TRBV7-9 and TRBJ2-5 provide the parts outside the CDR3, is DTGVSQNPRHKITKRGQNVTFRCDPISEHNRLYWYRQTLGQGPEFLTYFQNEAQLEKSRLLSDRFSAERPKGSFSTLEIQRTEQGDSAMYLCASSENPLGQYFGPGTRLLVL.

This clonotype was recorded at least ten times. V is TRBV11-1 and J is TRBJ1-4, with D unclear. V lost 5 bases to trimming and J lost 8 bases, with 21 bases between them. CDR3 size: 16 residues. Per germline, CDR1 SGHAT and CDR2 FQDESV (reference sequence). The CDR3 DNA follows: TGTGCCAGCAGCCTCATGCCTCCCTCGGAACGGGAAAAACTGTTTTTT. It codes for CASSLMPPSEREKLFF.